This T cell receptor (beta chain) was documented in a study of T cell responses to AZD1222 COVID-19 vaccine. The protocol was immunoSEQ multiplex PCR, while the TCRdb copy is restricted to in-frame clones and leaves out a portion. The sample includes fewer than 120,000 clones, nearly 90% seen only once; the top ten take 3.2%. Concerning this clone itself: Antigen: not known.

General study results and limits: A reported finding is that nearly half of spike-specific TCRs target unmutated variant regions. Donors, mostly white British, included more females; clonal diversity was possibly underestimated.

This sample comprised peripheral blood, obtained on day 0 of AZD1222 vaccination. This TCR derives from an adult in good health.

The CDR3 region is CASSQDQTGTGAHEQYF. CDR3 DNA: TGTGCCAGCAGCCAAGATCAGACCGGGACAGGGGCCCACGAGCAGTACTTC. V is TRBV3-1 (or the pseudogene TRBV3-2) and J is TRBJ2-7; 10 bases fit TRBD1. Germline values: CDR1 LGHDT, CDR2 YNNKEL (reference sequence). CDR3 size: 17 residues. With V trimmed by 0 bases and J by 5 bases, 10 bases remained unmatched.